This T cell receptor (beta chain) was profiled in a study of blood T cell repertoires in COVID-19. Clones were sequenced by immunoSEQ multiplex PCR, and TCRdb holds only the in-frame ones, with some missing. Among fewer than 400,000 clones listed, around 85% were seen once. Allocation to cohorts depended on clinical history reported by the participants. The CDR3 is 13 residues long. V gave up 2 bases and J gave up 2 bases, with 9 bases separating them. Germline loops: CDR1 GTSNPN, CDR2 SVGIG (reference sequence). Sequenced: PBMCs or T cells enriched from blood (not recorded which). This receptor was identified in a man under 40 who had recovered from COVID-19. The genes are TRBV30 and TRBJ2-5, with a possible D match to TRBD1 (6 bases). The CDR3 DNA follows: TGTGCCTGGAGTACAGGGCTACAAGAGACCCAGTACTTC. It codes for CAWSTGLQETQYF. Drawing the rest from reference TRBV30 and TRBJ2-5, the complete variable domain is SQTIHQWPATLVQPVGSPLSLECTVEGTSNPNLYWYRQAAGRGLQLLFYSVGIGQISSEVPQNLSASRPQDRQFILSSKKLLLSDSGFYLCAWSTGLQETQYFGPGTRLLVL.